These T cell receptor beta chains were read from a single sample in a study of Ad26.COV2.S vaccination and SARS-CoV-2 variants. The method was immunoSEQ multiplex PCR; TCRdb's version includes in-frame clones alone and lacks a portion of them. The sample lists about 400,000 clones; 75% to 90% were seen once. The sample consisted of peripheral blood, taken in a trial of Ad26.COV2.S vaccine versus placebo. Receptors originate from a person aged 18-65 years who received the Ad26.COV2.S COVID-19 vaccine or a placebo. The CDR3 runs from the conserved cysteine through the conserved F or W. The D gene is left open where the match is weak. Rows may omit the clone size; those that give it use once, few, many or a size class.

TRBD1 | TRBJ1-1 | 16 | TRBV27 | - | CASSQLDRGLNTEAFF | TGTGCCAGCAGTCAACTCGACAGGGGACTGAACACTGAAGCTTTCTTT
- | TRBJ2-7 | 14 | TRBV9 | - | CASSVSPGTYEQYF | TGTGCCAGCAGCGTAAGTCCAGGGACCTACGAGCAGTACTTC
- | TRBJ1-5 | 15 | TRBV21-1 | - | CASSKGTGTNQPQHF | TGTGCCAGCAGCAAAGGGACAGGGACAAATCAGCCCCAGCATTTT
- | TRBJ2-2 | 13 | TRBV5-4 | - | CASSLRVSGELFF | TGTGCCAGCAGCTTGAGGGTCTCCGGGGAGCTGTTTTTT
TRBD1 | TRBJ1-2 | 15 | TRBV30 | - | CASTAPRQGGYGYTF | TGTGCCAGTACGGCGCCCCGACAGGGTGGCTATGGCTACACCTTC
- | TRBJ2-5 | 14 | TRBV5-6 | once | CASSRARGQETQYF | TGTGCCAGCAGCCGAGCACGGGGGCAGGAGACCCAGTACTTC
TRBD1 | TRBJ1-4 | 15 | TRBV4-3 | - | CASSQTGSTNEKLFF | TGCGCCAGCAGCCAGACAGGGTCAACTAATGAAAAACTGTTTTTT
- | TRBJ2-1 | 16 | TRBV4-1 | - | CASSQDPALTYNEQFF | TGCGCCAGCAGCCAAGATCCTGCCTTAACCTACAATGAGCAGTTCTTC
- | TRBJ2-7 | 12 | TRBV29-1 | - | CSVELGGYEQYF | TGCAGCGTTGAGCTAGGGGGCTACGAGCAGTACTTC
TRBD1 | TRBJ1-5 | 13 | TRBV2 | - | CASLGQGNQPQHF | TGTGCCAGCCTTGGACAGGGCAATCAGCCCCAGCATTTT
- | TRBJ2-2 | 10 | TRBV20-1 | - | CSVSTGELFF | TGCAGTGTTTCCACCGGGGAGCTGTTTTTT
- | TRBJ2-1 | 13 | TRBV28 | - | CASTNGRYNEQFF | TGTGCCAGCACCAACGGACGCTACAATGAGCAGTTCTTC